Here is one T cell receptor (beta chain) with its context. The antigen is not known. The J segment lost 6 bases and the V segment lost 5 bases, leaving 5 bases of the junction unmatched. The CDR3 spans 14 residues. Germline CDR1 SEHNR, CDR2 FQNEAQ (reference sequence). The assay was immunoSEQ multiplex PCR, and TCRdb's table has in-frame clones only and misses some. Of 70,000 to 90,000 clones in the sample, around four fifths were seen once. The record originates from a study of cytomegalovirus exposure and HLA in healthy donors. Across the study: The roughly 130 validation repertoires, a later analysis reported, used the same platform as the 600 to 850 repertoires from the first cohort. Study-wide findings and caveats: A subsequent analysis found that TCR clusters from the first cohort also tended to co-occur in the 110 or so validation repertoires, with under 95% of cluster scores above 0. A few CMV-associated chains were confirmed in vitro to be specific for CMV antigens. Reports showed the classifier diagnosing cytomegalovirus status with high specificity and sensitivity.

Sample: PBMCs. V is TRBV7-9 and J is TRBJ2-3, with 10 bases aligning to TRBD2. The TCR originated in a man in his thirties or forties in good health and CMV-seronegative. CDR3 region: CASSPAGGRDTQYF. In DNA form, the CDR3 reads TGTGCCAGCAGCCCAGCGGGGGGGCGCGATACGCAGTATTTT. Using reference TRBV7-9 and TRBJ2-3 for the parts outside the CDR3, the full variable domain is DTGVSQNPRHKITKRGQNVTFRCDPISEHNRLYWYRQTLGQGPEFLTYFQNEAQLEKSRLLSDRFSAERPKGSFSTLEIQRTEQGDSAMYLCASSPAGGRDTQYFGPGTRLTVL.